This T cell receptor (beta chain) came from a study of T cell changes during pregnancy in multiple sclerosis. Germline V gene sequence: CDR1 ENHRY, CDR2 SYGVKD. V dropped 6 bases and J dropped 6; count of bases not matched to a gene: 11. This CDR3 comprises 15 residues. Only in-frame clones appear in the TCRdb table, and some are missing; sequencing was by immunoSEQ multiplex PCR. The sample contains some 77,000 clones, 90% to 95% of which appear only once. The receptor was derived from a female donor in good health, enrolled as a control in a pregnancy study. The sample in question was peripheral blood, obtained in the second trimester of pregnancy. The rearrangement uses TRBV10-3 and TRBJ1-2; 9 bases match TRBD1. The DNA for the CDR3 is TGTGCCATCAGGGCCCGGGACAGGGAGTTTGATGGCTACACCTTC. It encodes CAIRARDREFDGYTF.